The rows below give T cell receptor beta chains drawn from one sample of a study of T cells after yellow fever vaccination. Via MiXCR, TCRdb re-called the 5' RACE reads, giving one row per CDR3 protein. The data show some 220,000 distinct CDR3 sequences, under 3.5% seen once. The source was CD4+ T cells sorted from PBMCs, collected 10 days after the yellow fever booster vaccination. The receptor source for this set is a young man who received the YFV17D yellow fever vaccine. Both conserved end residues are part of each CDR3. Fields, in order: clone size, D gene, J gene, V gene, CDR3 protein, CDR3 DNA. D genes are given only for firm matches. A row's size may be missing; if present it is once, few, many or a size class.

clone_size: many; d_call: -; j_call: TRBJ1-1; v_call: TRBV6-2/TRBV6-3; cdr3_aa: CASSYRGGTEAFF; cdr3_nt: TGTGCCAGCAGTTACAGGGGAGGTACTGAAGCTTTCTTT
clone_size: many; d_call: TRBD2; j_call: TRBJ2-1; v_call: TRBV20-1; cdr3_aa: CSARERGGSYNEQFF; cdr3_nt: TGCAGTGCTAGGGAGCGGGGGGGCTCCTACAATGAGCAGTTCTTC
clone_size: many; d_call: -; j_call: TRBJ2-3; v_call: TRBV7-2; cdr3_aa: CASSLARGRDTQYF; cdr3_nt: TGTGCCAGCAGCTTAGCACGGGGTAGGGATACGCAGTATTTT
clone_size: many; d_call: TRBD1; j_call: TRBJ1-1; v_call: TRBV6-6; cdr3_aa: CASIPGQANTEAFF; cdr3_nt: TGTGCCAGCATTCCCGGACAGGCGAACACTGAAGCTTTCTTT
clone_size: -; d_call: -; j_call: TRBJ1-6; v_call: TRBV6-1; cdr3_aa: CASTLRTASGTSSYNSPLHF; cdr3_nt: TGTGCCAGCACTCTAAGGACAGCTTCAGGAACAAGCTCCTATAATTCACCCCTCCACTTT
clone_size: few; d_call: TRBD2; j_call: TRBJ2-5; v_call: TRBV4-2; cdr3_aa: CASSQDTSGRGETQYF; cdr3_nt: TGTGCCAGCAGCCAAGATACTAGCGGGAGGGGAGAGACCCAGTACTTC
clone_size: many; d_call: -; j_call: TRBJ1-1; v_call: TRBV5-1; cdr3_aa: CASSLMGPNTEAFF; cdr3_nt: TGCGCCAGCAGCTTAATGGGCCCGAACACTGAAGCTTTCTTT
clone_size: few; d_call: TRBD2; j_call: TRBJ2-5; v_call: TRBV7-7; cdr3_aa: CASSFTAGDETQYF; cdr3_nt: TGTGCTAGCAGCTTCACAGCGGGGGATGAGACCCAGTACTTC
clone_size: -; d_call: -; j_call: TRBJ1-2; v_call: TRBV7-9; cdr3_aa: CASSSIQGTYGYTF; cdr3_nt: TGTGCCAGCAGCTCTATCCAGGGGACCTATGGCTACACCTTC
clone_size: many; d_call: -; j_call: TRBJ2-1; v_call: TRBV28; cdr3_aa: CASSHVPYNEQFF; cdr3_nt: TGTGCCAGCAGCCACGTCCCCTACAATGAGCAGTTCTTC
clone_size: many; d_call: TRBD2; j_call: TRBJ2-3; v_call: TRBV4-1; cdr3_aa: CASSQENRLAGGGQYF; cdr3_nt: TGCGCCAGCAGCCAAGAAAATCGGCTAGCGGGGGGCGGGCAGTATTTT
clone_size: -; d_call: -; j_call: TRBJ2-2; v_call: TRBV3-1; cdr3_aa: CASSQGFYRVGAGELFF; cdr3_nt: TGTGCCAGCAGCCAAGGATTTTATAGGGTTGGAGCCGGGGAGCTGTTTTTT
clone_size: -; d_call: TRBD2; j_call: TRBJ2-2; v_call: TRBV25-1; cdr3_aa: CASQGLAGTGELFF; cdr3_nt: TGTGCCAGTCAGGGGCTAGCGGGGACCGGGGAGCTGTTTTTT
clone_size: many; d_call: -; j_call: TRBJ1-2; v_call: TRBV18; cdr3_aa: CASSPNPGPRNGYTF; cdr3_nt: TGTGCCAGCTCACCAAATCCAGGTCCGAGGAATGGCTACACCTTC
clone_size: many; d_call: -; j_call: TRBJ2-5; v_call: TRBV7-2; cdr3_aa: CASSVAGETQYF; cdr3_nt: TGTGCCAGCAGCGTCGCGGGGGAGACCCAGTACTTC
clone_size: -; d_call: TRBD1; j_call: TRBJ2-1; v_call: TRBV18; cdr3_aa: CASSPPQGASANEQFF; cdr3_nt: TGTGCCAGCTCACCCCCACAGGGGGCGTCAGCCAATGAGCAGTTCTTC
clone_size: few; d_call: TRBD1; j_call: TRBJ2-5; v_call: TRBV4-2; cdr3_aa: CASSQGGQGGETQYF; cdr3_nt: TGTGCCAGCAGCCAGGGCGGACAGGGGGGAGAGACCCAGTACTTC
clone_size: -; d_call: -; j_call: TRBJ2-7; v_call: TRBV19; cdr3_aa: CASSLSGRGFSYEQYF; cdr3_nt: TGTGCCAGTAGTCTCAGCGGCAGGGGCTTCTCCTACGAGCAGTACTTC
clone_size: many; d_call: TRBD2; j_call: TRBJ2-7; v_call: TRBV7-9; cdr3_aa: CASTPGGSYEQYF; cdr3_nt: TGTGCCAGCACCCCGGGGGGGTCCTACGAGCAGTACTTC
clone_size: few; d_call: -; j_call: TRBJ1-5; v_call: TRBV19; cdr3_aa: CASSTNYGRRRNQPQHF; cdr3_nt: TGTGCCAGTAGTACAAATTATGGGCGCCGCCGCAATCAGCCCCAGCATTTT